This T cell receptor (beta chain) originates from a study of graft-versus-host responses after intestinal transplantation. Whole-study context: Transplants were multivisceral, liver-intestinal, or isolated intestinal.

TCRdb keeps only in-frame clones here, not all; method: immunoSEQ multiplex PCR. This table has some 120,000 clones, around nine tenths appearing once. General observations from the study: The highest levels of circulating GvH clones went along with early declines in HvG clones after transplant. In recipient marrow, GvH clones were found, and some appeared first in ileum or blood. High graft-versus-host to host-versus-graft T cell clonal ratios marked allografts of patients with graft-donor macrochimerism.

Remarks on this clone: Antigen unknown.

Germline V gives CDR1 SNHLY, CDR2 FYNNEI. The CDR3 runs to 13 residues. Between the trimmed V and J ends, which lost 8 bases and 12 bases, there was a span of 21 bases. J is TRBJ2-3 and V is TRBV2; the D gene is possibly TRBD2 (6 bases). This clonotype was sampled from a human donor who received an intestinal transplant. Sequencing was performed on unstimulated CD4+ T cells sorted from spleen or lymph node cells, taken before intestinal transplant. The CDR3 region has the DNA TGTGCCAGCGGTGTCGTATTTGGTGGACTACAGTATTTT. Residues: CASGVVFGGLQYF. Together with reference TRBV2 and TRBJ2-3, the CDR3 gives the full variable domain: EPEVTQTPSHQVTQMGQEVILRCVPISNHLYFYWYRQILGQKVEFLVSFYNNEISEKSEIFDDQFSVERPDGSNFTLKIRSTKLEDSAMYFCASGVVFGGLQYFGPGTRLTVL.